The 22 T cell receptor beta chains below were found in one sample sequenced in a study of PD-L1 blockade in urothelial cancer (dated by TCRdb to about 2017). The library was built by means of the immunoSEQ multiplex PCR assay. The table was pulled from immuneACCESS by TCRdb, which kept in-frame rearrangements only. Such tables lose some clones; where checked, under half of the loss comes from unresolved V genes, and the rest has no known cause. The table for this sample lists under 25,000 clones; around nine tenths of them were counted only once. The ten largest clones represent around 10% of the sample. The time point label on this specimen signifies: peripheral blood 6 weeks after treatment start. The material was PBMCs, obtained around atezolizumab (anti-PD-L1) treatment. The source is a woman aged 55-70 years with urothelial cancer.

The chain is built from TRBV6-6 and TRBJ2-3; TRBD2 agrees at 14 bases. This CDR3 comprises 15 residues. V shed 8 bases and J 4 bases; nucleotides not matched to a gene: 5. Germline V gene data show CDR1 as MNHNY and CDR2 as SVGAGI (reference sequence). CDR3 in DNA: TGTGCCAGCGGGTTGGGACTAGCGGGAGCAGATACGCAGTATTTT. It translates to CASGLGLAGADTQYF.

This sequence joins TRBV9 and TRBJ2-2; 7 nucleotides line up with TRBD1. J was trimmed by 5 bases and V by 0 bases; bases with no gene match: 4. Germline assignment: CDR1 SGDLS and CDR2 YYNGEE. This CDR3 contains 15 residues. DNA of the CDR3: TGTGCCAGCAGCGTAGCCCCGGACAGGACCGGGGAGCTGTTTTTT. Translating gives CASSVAPDRTGELFF.

This rearrangement joins TRBV9 to TRBJ1-2; 7 nucleotides match TRBD1. The CDR3 extends over 17 amino acids. The trim removed 7 bases at V and 3 bases at J, leaving 18 bases unmatched. Per germline, CDR1 SGDLS and CDR2 YYNGEE. This chain's CDR3 is CASRKGGGYGVDYGYTF. CDR3 DNA: TGTGCCAGCCGCAAAGGAGGGGGCTACGGAGTAGACTATGGCTACACCTTC.

The J gene is TRBJ2-2, the V gene TRBV4-1; a possible D gene is TRBD2 (6 bases). CDR3 length: 16 amino acids. Germline assignment: CDR1 MGHRA and CDR2 YSYEKL. Trimming shortened V by 1 base and J by 3 bases, and 12 bases separated the two germline ends. CDR3 in amino acids: CASSQVRGYDTGELFF. CDR3 DNA: TGCGCCAGCAGCCAAGTCCGGGGGTACGACACCGGGGAGCTGTTTTTT.

The V call is TRBV19, the J call TRBJ1-2; 8 bases line up with TRBD1. Germline lookup yields CDR1 LNHDA and CDR2 SQIVND (reference sequence). V was clipped by 7 bases and J by 4 bases; unmatched bases: 20. The CDR3 is made up of 18 amino acids. The CDR3: CASTYLRPAGGKSYGYTF. The CDR3, as DNA: TGTGCCAGTACTTACCTCCGCCCGGCAGGGGGCAAAAGCTATGGCTACACCTTC.

The rearrangement uses TRBV18 and TRBJ1-1; tentative D call: TRBD1 (5 bases). V was shortened by 3 bases and J by 4 bases, with 12 bases between the two germline ends. The V gene's germline CDR1 is KGHSH and CDR2 LQKENI. The CDR3 is 14 amino acids. CDR3 coding DNA: TGTGCCAGCTCACCGGTCCAGGGTGCCACTGAAGCTTTCTTT. Its protein product is CASSPVQGATEAFF.

This CDR3 is CASSIDSGQGPEQYF. CDR3 sequence (DNA): TGTGCCAGTAGTATAGATTCGGGACAGGGGCCGGAGCAGTACTTC. V is TRBV19 and J is TRBJ2-7; 10 positions agree with TRBD1. CDR1 and CDR2 from the germline V gene are LNHDA and SQIVND (reference sequence). Unmatched junction bases numbered 6, after V lost 0 bases and J lost 7 bases. The CDR3 contains 15 residues. Looking up the rest from reference TRBV19 and TRBJ2-7 gives the full variable domain: DGGITQSPKYLFRKEGQNVTLSCEQNLNHDAMYWYRQDPGQGLRLIYYSQIVNDFQKGDIAEGYSVSREKKESFPLTVTSAQKNPTAFYLCASSIDSGQGPEQYFGPGTRLTVT.

The table lists this clone with a count of one. This chain connects TRBV7-2 to TRBJ2-5; D may be TRBD2 (5 bases). V lost 2 bases and J lost 5, with 12 bases in between. From germline, CDR1 is SGHTA and CDR2 FQGNSA. The length of the CDR3 is 14 residues. The DNA for the CDR3 is TGTGCCAGCAGCTTACCAGCGGTACTGGAGACCCAGTACTTC. It translates to CASSLPAVLETQYF.

The V gene is TRBV18, the J gene TRBJ2-1; TRBD1 matches at 9 bases. Germline V CDR1 and CDR2: KGHSH, LQKENI. J gave up 4 bases and V 5 bases, and 6 bases lay outside the gene matches. CDR3 length equals 15 residues. The chain's CDR3 is CASSNRDRAYNEQFF. The CDR3 coding sequence is TGTGCCAGCTCAAACCGGGACAGGGCTTACAATGAGCAGTTCTTC.

The chain links TRBV27 to TRBJ2-5, with 7 bases identical to TRBD1. Looked up from germline, CDR1 is MNHEY and CDR2 is SMNVEV (reference sequence). The CDR3 sequence is 14 residues long. The ends lost 6 bases at V and 4 bases at J; junction bases unmatched: 8. CDR3 sequence (DNA): TGTGCCAGCAGGCCGGGACAGAACCCAGAGACCCAGTACTTC. Amino acid sequence: CASRPGQNPETQYF.

The chain has TRBV4-3 and TRBJ1-6, with D unresolved. The CDR3 is 14 amino acids. V lost 1 base to trimming and J lost 4 bases, with 5 bases between them. Germline V lookup: CDR1 LGHNA, CDR2 YSLEER. The CDR3 nucleotides are TGCGCCAGCAGCCAAGCACGGTATAATTCACCCCTCCACTTT. It encodes CASSQARYNSPLHF.

The genes are TRBV4-3 and TRBJ2-7; 9 bases match TRBD2. The V and J ends lost 9 bases and 5 bases, in that order; junction bases with no gene match: 11. The CDR3 runs to 14 residues. Germline CDR1 and CDR2: LGHNA and YSLEER. CDR3 loop: CASQHDSGSHEQYF. The DNA for the CDR3 is TGCGCCAGTCAACATGATAGCGGGAGCCACGAGCAGTACTTC.

The CDR3 DNA is TGCGCCAGCAGTGGAGCCGGTGAGCGACCAAACATTCAGTACTTC. Amino acid sequence: CASSGAGERPNIQYF. This sequence joins TRBV10-2 and TRBJ2-4, with D unclear. The V end lost 4 bases, the J end lost 6 bases, and 16 bases lay between the germline ends. Germline CDR1 and CDR2: WSHSY and SAAADI. CDR3 length: 15 amino acids.

This sequence joins TRBV2 and TRBJ2-7; 9 nucleotides line up with TRBD2. Germline loops: CDR1 SNHLY, CDR2 FYNNEI. The J segment lost 6 bases and the V segment lost 5 bases, leaving 5 bases of the junction unmatched. This CDR3 is 13 amino acids long. The CDR3 region is CASSYLAGAEQYF. The CDR3 coding sequence is TGTGCCAGCAGTTACTTAGCGGGAGCCGAGCAGTACTTC.

The V and J genes are TRBV10-3 and TRBJ2-3; D remains ambiguous. Per the germline V gene, CDR1 is ENHRY and CDR2 is SYGVKD. This CDR3 region has 12 residues. The germline V and J ends were trimmed by 2 bases and 3 bases, with 3 bases remaining between them. The CDR3 spells CAISEVTDTQYF. In DNA form, the CDR3 reads TGTGCCATCAGTGAGGTAACAGATACGCAGTATTTT.

The genes are TRBV7-9 and TRBJ1-6; D possibly corresponds to TRBD1 (5 bases). The ends were cut back, 1 base at V and 10 bases at J, with 14 bases in the middle. CDR1 is SEHNR, CDR2 FQNEAQ, per germline (reference sequence). CDR3 length: 15 residues. CDR3 coding DNA: TGTGCCAGCAGCTTAGGCCAGGGATCCTACTCACCCCTCCACTTT. It translates to CASSLGQGSYSPLHF.

The genes are TRBV18 and TRBJ2-1, with a weak D call TRBD2 (5 bases). In germline, CDR1 is KGHSH, CDR2 LQKENI. The CDR3 is 13 residues long. V lost 6 bases, J lost 6 bases, and 12 bases lay in between. The CDR3 sequence: CASSSGERNEQFF. The CDR3 nucleotides read TGTGCCAGCTCCTCTGGGGAGCGCAATGAGCAGTTCTTC. The entire variable domain, with the rest obtained from reference TRBV18 and TRBJ2-1, is as follows: NAGVMQNPRHLVRRRGQEARLRCSPMKGHSHVYWYRQLPEEGLKFMVYLQKENIIDESGMPKERFSAEFPKEGPSILRIQQVVRGDSAAYFCASSSGERNEQFFGPGTRLTVL.

The chain carries TRBV9 and TRBJ2-7; 10 nucleotides line up with TRBD1. Germline V gene data show CDR1 as SGDLS and CDR2 as YYNGEE. This CDR3 contains 14 residues. Trimming cost V 3 bases and J 9 bases; bases outside gene matches: 9. CDR3 region: CASSATGQGFGQYF. The CDR3 bases are TGTGCCAGCAGCGCTACGGGACAGGGGTTCGGGCAGTACTTC.

The chain carries TRBV28 and TRBJ1-4; D is perhaps TRBD1 (5 bases). Germline CDR1 reads MDHEN; CDR2 reads SYDVKM. V was clipped by 4 bases and J by 8 bases, with 8 bases between them. This CDR3 contains 12 residues. The CDR3 here is CASSWRGEKLFF. CDR3 sequence (DNA): TGTGCCAGCAGTTGGCGGGGCGAAAAACTGTTTTTT.

V usage is TRBV15 and J usage is TRBJ1-1, with 8 positions matching TRBD1. J lost 2 bases, V lost 1 base, and 3 bases had no gene match. Germline V gives CDR1 LNHNV, CDR2 YYDKDF (reference sequence). This CDR3 comprises 15 residues. CDR3 DNA sequence: TGTGCCACCAGCAGAGCGACAGGGGCCAACACTGAAGCTTTCTTT. It translates to CATSRATGANTEAFF.

The rearrangement links TRBV25-1 to TRBJ2-2; TRBD2 aligns across 10 bases. The V gene end was trimmed by 5 bases and the J gene end by 7 bases; junction bases not matched to a gene: 13. The CDR3 runs 17 residues. CDR1 and CDR2 (germline): MGHDK, SYGVNS. The CDR3 sequence: CASSLVSLAGVNGELFF. CDR3 nucleotide sequence: TGTGCCAGCAGTCTCGTCTCGCTAGCGGGAGTGAACGGGGAGCTGTTTTTT. Based on the CDR3 plus reference TRBV25-1 and TRBJ2-2, the full variable domain is EADIYQTPRYLVIGTGKKITLECSQTMGHDKMYWYQQDPGMELHLIHYSYGVNSTEKGDLSSESTVSRIRTEHFPLTLESARPSHTSQYLCASSLVSLAGVNGELFFGEGSRLTVL.

The CDR3 DNA sequence: TGTGCCACCAGCCTTAGCGGGAGTTGGGACACCGGGGAGCTGTTTTTT. This sequence encodes CATSLSGSWDTGELFF. The V call is TRBV15, the J call TRBJ2-2, with 9 nucleotides matching TRBD2. This CDR3 comprises 16 residues. Germline trimming cut 5 bases from V and 3 bases from J; bases unmatched to any gene: 7. From germline, CDR1 is LNHNV and CDR2 YYDKDF (reference sequence).